This T cell receptor beta chain comes out of a study of blood T cell repertoires in COVID-19. With 3 bases clipped from V and 4 bases from J, the junction kept 5 bases outside the gene matches. The CDR3 is 14 residues long. The germline V gene has CDR1 SGHRS and CDR2 YFSETQ. Assay: immunoSEQ multiplex PCR; the TCRdb copy retains only in-frame clones and omits some. The table has 330,000 or so clones, roughly 87% seen once; the top ten hold approximately 4.1%. Material for sequencing was peripheral blood. The V call is TRBV5-1, the J call TRBJ2-7; 9 positions match TRBD1. This clonotype originated in an older woman with COVID-19, enrolled during active disease. CDR3 DNA: TGCGCCAGCAGCTCAGCCGGGACAGGGTACGAGCAGTACTTC. Amino acid sequence: CASSSAGTGYEQYF.